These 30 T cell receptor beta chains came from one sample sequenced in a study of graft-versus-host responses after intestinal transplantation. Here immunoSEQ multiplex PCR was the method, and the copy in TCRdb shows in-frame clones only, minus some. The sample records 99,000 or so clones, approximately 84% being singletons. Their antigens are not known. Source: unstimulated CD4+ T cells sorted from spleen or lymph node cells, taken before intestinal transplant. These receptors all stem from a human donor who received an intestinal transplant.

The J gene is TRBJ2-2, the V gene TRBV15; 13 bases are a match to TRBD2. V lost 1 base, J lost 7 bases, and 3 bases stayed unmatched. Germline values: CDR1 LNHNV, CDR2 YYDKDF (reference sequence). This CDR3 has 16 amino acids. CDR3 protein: CATSRGTSGGHGELFF. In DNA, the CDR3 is TGTGCCACCAGCAGAGGGACTAGCGGGGGCCACGGGGAGCTGTTTTTT.

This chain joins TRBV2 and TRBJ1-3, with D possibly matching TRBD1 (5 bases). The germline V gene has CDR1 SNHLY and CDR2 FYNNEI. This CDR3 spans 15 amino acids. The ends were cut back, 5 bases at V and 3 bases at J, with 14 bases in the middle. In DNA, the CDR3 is TGTGCCAGCAGTCGGACACCCGGCGGTGGAAACACCATATATTTT. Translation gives CASSRTPGGGNTIYF.

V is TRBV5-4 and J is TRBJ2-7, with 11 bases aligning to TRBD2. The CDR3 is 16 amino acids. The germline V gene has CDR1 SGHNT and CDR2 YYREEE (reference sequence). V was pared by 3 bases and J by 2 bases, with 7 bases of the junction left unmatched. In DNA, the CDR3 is TGTGCCAGCAGCTCTAGCGGGGGGAATAGGGCCTACGAGCAGTACTTC. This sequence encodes CASSSSGGNRAYEQYF.

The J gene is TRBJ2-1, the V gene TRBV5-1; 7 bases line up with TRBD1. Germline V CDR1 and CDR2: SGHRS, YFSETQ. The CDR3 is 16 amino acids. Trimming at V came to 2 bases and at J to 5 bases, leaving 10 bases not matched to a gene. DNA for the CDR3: TGCGCCAGCAGCTTTGGGCCGCAACAGGGGAACAATGAGCAGTTCTTC. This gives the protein CASSFGPQQGNNEQFF.

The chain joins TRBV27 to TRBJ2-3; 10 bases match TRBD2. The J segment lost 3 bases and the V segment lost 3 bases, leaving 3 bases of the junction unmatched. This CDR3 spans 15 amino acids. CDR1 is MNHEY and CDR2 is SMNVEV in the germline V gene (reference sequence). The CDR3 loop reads CASSLWTSGTDTQYF. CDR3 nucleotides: TGTGCCAGCAGTTTGTGGACTAGCGGAACAGATACGCAGTATTTT.

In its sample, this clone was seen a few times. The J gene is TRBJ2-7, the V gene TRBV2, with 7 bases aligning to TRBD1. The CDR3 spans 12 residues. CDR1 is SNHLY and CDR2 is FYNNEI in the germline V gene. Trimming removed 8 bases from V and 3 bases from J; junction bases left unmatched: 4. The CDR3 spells CASYRGGYEQYF. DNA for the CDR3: TGTGCCAGCTACAGGGGTGGCTACGAGCAGTACTTC.

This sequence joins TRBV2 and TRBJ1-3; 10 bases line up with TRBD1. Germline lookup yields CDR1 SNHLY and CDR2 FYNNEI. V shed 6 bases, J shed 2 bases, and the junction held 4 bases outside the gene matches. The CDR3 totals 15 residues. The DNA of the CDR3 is TGTGCCAGCAGCCTGGGACAGGGGACTGGAAACACCATATATTTT. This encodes CASSLGQGTGNTIYF.

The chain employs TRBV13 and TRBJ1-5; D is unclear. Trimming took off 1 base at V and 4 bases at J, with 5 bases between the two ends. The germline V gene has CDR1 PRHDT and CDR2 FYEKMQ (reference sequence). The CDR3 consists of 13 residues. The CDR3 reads CASSLARNQPQHF. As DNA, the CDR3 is TGTGCCAGCAGCTTAGCCAGGAATCAGCCCCAGCATTTT.

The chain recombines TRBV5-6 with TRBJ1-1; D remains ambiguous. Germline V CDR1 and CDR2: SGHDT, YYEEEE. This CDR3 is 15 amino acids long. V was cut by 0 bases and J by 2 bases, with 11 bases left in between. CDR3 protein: CASSLERGLNTEAFF. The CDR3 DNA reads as TGTGCCAGCAGCTTGGAGCGCGGATTAAACACTGAAGCTTTCTTT.

The CDR3 coding sequence is TGTGCCAGCAGGGTACAGGGGACATTTTCCTACGAGCAGTACTTC. Amino acids: CASRVQGTFSYEQYF. V is TRBV6-1 and J is TRBJ2-7, with TRBD1 matching over 7 bases. Germline V gives CDR1 MNHNS, CDR2 SASEGT. This CDR3 is 15 amino acids long. V shed 6 bases, J shed 1 base, and the junction held 9 bases outside the gene matches.

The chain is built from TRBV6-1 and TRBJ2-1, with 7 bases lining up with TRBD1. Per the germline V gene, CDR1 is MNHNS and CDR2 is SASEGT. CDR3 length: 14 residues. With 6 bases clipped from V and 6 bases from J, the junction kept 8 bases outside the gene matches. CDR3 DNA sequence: TGTGCCAGCAGACCCCGGGACAGATTCAATGAGCAGTTCTTC. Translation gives CASRPRDRFNEQFF.

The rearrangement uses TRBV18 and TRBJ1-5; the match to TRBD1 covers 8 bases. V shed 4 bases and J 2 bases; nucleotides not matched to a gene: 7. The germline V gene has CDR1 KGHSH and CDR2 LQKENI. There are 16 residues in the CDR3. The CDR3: CASSQMTGVGNQPQHF. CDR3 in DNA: TGTGCCAGCTCACAAATGACAGGGGTCGGCAATCAGCCCCAGCATTTT.

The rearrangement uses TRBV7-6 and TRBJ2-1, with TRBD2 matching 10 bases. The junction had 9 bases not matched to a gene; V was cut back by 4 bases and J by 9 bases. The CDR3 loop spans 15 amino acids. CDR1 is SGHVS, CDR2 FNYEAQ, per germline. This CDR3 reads CASSSQAGGRREQFF. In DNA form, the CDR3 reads TGTGCCAGCAGCTCCCAAGCGGGGGGGCGTCGTGAGCAGTTCTTC.

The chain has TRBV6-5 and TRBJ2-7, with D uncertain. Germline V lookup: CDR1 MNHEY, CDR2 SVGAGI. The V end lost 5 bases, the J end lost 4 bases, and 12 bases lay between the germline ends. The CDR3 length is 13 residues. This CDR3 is CASSDKSGYEQYF. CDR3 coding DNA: TGTGCCAGCAGTGATAAGTCCGGGTACGAGCAGTACTTC.

The CDR3, as DNA: TGTGCCATCAGTAAGGACAGGGAGGATGGCTACACCTTC. Protein sequence: CAISKDREDGYTF. The V and J genes are TRBV10-3 and TRBJ1-2; 8 nucleotides agree with TRBD1. The CDR3 has 13 amino acids. The V segment lost 5 bases and the J segment 6 bases; nucleotides outside the gene matches: 5. Germline CDR1 is ENHRY and CDR2 is SYGVKD.

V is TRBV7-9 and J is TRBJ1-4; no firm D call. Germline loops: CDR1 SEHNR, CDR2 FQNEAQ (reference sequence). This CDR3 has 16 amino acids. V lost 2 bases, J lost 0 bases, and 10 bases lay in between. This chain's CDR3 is CASSLNGRATNEKLFF. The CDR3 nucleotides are TGTGCCAGCAGCTTAAATGGGCGGGCAACTAATGAAAAACTGTTTTTT. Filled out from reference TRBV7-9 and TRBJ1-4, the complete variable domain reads DTGVSQNPRHKITKRGQNVTFRCDPISEHNRLYWYRQTLGQGPEFLTYFQNEAQLEKSRLLSDRFSAERPKGSFSTLEIQRTEQGDSAMYLCASSLNGRATNEKLFFGSGTQLSVL.

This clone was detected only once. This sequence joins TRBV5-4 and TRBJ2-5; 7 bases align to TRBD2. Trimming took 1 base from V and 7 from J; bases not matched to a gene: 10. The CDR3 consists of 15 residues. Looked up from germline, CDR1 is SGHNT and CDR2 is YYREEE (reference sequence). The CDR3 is CASSLRTGRVGTQYF. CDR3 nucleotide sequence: TGTGCCAGCAGCTTGAGGACGGGGAGGGTCGGGACCCAGTACTTC.

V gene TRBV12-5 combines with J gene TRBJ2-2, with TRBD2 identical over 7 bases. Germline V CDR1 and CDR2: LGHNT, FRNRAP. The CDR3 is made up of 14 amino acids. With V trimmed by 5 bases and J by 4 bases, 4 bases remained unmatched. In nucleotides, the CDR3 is TGTGCTAGTGGTCTCGGGGGGATCACCGGGGAGCTGTTTTTT. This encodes CASGLGGITGELFF.

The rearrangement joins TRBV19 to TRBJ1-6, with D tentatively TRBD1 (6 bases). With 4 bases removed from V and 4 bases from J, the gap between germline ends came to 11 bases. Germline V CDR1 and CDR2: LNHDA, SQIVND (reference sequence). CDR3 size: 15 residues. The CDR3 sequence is CASSTRTGYNSPLHF. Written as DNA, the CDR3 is TGTGCCAGTAGTACCCGCACAGGGTATAATTCACCCCTCCACTTT.

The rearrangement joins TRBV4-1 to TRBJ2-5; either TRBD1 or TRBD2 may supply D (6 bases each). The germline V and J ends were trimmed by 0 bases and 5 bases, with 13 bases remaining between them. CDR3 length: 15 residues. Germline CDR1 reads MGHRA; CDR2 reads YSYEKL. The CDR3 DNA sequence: TGCGCCAGCAGCCAAGAGAGGGGGGCATGGGAGACCCAGTACTTC. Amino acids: CASSQERGAWETQYF.

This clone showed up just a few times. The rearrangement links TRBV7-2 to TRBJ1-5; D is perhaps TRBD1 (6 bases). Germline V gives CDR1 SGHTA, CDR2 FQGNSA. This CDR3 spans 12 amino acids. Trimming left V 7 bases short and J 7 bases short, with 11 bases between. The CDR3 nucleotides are TGTGCCAGCACCAGAGGGGGACAGCCCCAGCATTTT. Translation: CASTRGGQPQHF.

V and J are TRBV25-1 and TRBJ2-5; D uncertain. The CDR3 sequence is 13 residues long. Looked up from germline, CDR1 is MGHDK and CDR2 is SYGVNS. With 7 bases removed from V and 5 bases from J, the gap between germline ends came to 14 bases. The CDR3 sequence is CASNNRVGETQYF. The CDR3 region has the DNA TGTGCCAGCAATAATAGGGTTGGCGAGACCCAGTACTTC.

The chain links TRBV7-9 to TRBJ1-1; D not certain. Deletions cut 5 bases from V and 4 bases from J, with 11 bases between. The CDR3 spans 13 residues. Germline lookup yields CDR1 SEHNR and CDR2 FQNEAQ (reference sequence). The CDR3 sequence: CASSRQKTTEAFF. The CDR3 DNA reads TGTGCCAGCAGCCGTCAGAAAACCACTGAAGCTTTCTTT.

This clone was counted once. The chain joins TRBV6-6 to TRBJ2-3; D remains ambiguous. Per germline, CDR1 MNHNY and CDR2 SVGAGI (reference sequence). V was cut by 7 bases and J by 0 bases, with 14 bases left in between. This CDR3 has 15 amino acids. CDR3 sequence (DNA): TGTGCCAGCACCGAAGCTAAAACTAGCACAGATACGCAGTATTTT. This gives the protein CASTEAKTSTDTQYF.

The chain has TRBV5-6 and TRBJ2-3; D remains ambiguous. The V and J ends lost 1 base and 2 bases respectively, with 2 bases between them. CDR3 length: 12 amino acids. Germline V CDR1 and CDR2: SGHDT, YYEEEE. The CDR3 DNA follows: TGTGCCAGCAGCTTGCCCACAGATACGCAGTATTTT. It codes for CASSLPTDTQYF.

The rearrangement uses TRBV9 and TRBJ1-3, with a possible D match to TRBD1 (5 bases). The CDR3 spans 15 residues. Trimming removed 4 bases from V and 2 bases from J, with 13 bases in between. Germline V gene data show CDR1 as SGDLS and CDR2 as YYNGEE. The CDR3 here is CASSKMGGAGNTIYF. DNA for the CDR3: TGTGCCAGCAGCAAAATGGGAGGGGCTGGAAACACCATATATTTT.

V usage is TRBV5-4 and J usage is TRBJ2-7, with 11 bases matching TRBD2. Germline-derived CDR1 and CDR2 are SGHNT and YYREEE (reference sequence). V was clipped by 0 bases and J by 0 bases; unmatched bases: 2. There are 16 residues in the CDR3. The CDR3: CASSLGLAGNSYEQYF. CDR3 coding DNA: TGTGCCAGCAGCTTGGGACTAGCGGGAAACTCCTACGAGCAGTACTTC.

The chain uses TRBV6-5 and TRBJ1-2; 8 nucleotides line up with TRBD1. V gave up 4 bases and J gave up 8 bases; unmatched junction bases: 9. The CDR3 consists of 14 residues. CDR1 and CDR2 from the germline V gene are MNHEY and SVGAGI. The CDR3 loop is CASSSSTGADGYTF. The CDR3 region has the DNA TGTGCCAGCAGTTCCTCGACAGGGGCGGACGGCTACACCTTC.

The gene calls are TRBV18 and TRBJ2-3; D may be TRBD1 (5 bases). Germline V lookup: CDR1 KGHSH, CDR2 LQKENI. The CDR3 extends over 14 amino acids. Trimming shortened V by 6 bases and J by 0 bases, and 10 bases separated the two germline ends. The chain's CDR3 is CASSRTSSTDTQYF. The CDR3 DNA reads TGTGCCAGCTCCCGGACAAGTAGCACAGATACGCAGTATTTT.

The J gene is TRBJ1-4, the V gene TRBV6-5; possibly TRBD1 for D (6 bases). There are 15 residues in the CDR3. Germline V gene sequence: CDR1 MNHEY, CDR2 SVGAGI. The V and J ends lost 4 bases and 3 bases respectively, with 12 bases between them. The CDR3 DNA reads TGTGCCAGCAGTTCCCGGGGGCGGGCTAATGAAAAACTGTTTTTT. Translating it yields CASSSRGRANEKLFF.